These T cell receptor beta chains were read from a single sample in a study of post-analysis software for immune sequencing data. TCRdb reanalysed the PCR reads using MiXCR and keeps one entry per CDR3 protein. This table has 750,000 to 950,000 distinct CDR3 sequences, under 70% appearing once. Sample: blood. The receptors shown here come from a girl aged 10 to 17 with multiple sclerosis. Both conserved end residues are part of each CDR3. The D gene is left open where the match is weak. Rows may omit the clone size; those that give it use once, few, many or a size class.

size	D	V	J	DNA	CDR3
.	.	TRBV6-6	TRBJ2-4	TGTGCCAGCAGTTACCTAGCCGACAGGCTCTACGAGCGGTACTTC	CASSYLADRLYERYF
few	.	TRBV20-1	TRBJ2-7	TGCAGTGCTCGTTGGATCGGCTACGAGCAGTACTTC	CSARWIGYEQYF
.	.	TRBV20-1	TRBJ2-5	TGCAGTGCTAGAGATTGGGAGACAGAGGAGACCCAGTACTTC	CSARDWETEETQYF
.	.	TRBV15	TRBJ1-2	TGTGCCACCAGCAGAGCCCCGGCCTATGGCTACACCTTC	CATSRAPAYGYTF
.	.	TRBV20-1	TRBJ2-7	TGCAGTGCTAGGGAAGTAGGGGTTTCCTACGAGCAGTACTTC	CSAREVGVSYEQYF
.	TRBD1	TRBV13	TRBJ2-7	TGTGCCAGCAGTCCTGCCGGGACAGGGGACTACGAGCAGTACTTC	CASSPAGTGDYEQYF
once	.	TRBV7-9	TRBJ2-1	TGTGCCAGCAGCGCTCGACTTCACAGGGACCTAACCTACAATGAGCAGTTCTTC	CASSARLHRDLTYNEQFF
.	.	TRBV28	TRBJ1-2	TGTGCCAGCAGTTTAACGGGTATCGGGCCCCCCTATGGCTACACCTTC	CASSLTGIGPPYGYTF
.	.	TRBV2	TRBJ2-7	TGTGCCAGCCGCTGGCAGGCCACCTACGAGCAGTACTTC	CASRWQATYEQYF
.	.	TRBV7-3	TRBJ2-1	TGTGCCAGCAGCTTAAACGCGTGGACCTACGAGTTCTTC	CASSLNAWTYEFF
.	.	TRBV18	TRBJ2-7	TGTGCCAGCTCACTGCGGACAATAGTCGAGCAGTACTTC	CASSLRTIVEQYF
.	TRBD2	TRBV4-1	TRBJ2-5	TGCGCCAGCAGCCAAGAAGGTGGCGGGGGGGCCGAGACCCAGTACTTC	CASSQEGGGGAETQYF
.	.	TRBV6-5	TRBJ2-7	TGTGCCAGCAGTTCGTACCCCACTACCTACGAGCAGTACTTC	CASSSYPTTYEQYF
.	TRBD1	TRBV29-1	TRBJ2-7	TGCAGCGTACGGACAGGGGGCACCTACGAGCAGTACTTC	CSVRTGGTYEQYF
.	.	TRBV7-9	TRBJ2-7	TGTGCCAGCAGCCTTAGGAGTGGTATCAACGAGCAGTACTTC	CASSLRSGINEQYF
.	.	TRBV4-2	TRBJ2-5	TGTGCCAGCAGCCAAGGGGCCAGGGAAGAGACCCAGTACTTC	CASSQGAREETQYF
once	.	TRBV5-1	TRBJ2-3	TGCGCCAGCAGCTTGGGGGAAAGCACAGATACGCAGTATTTT	CASSLGESTDTQYF
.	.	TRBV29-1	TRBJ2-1	TGCAGCGTTGAACGAGGCATCGAGCAGTTCTTC	CSVERGIEQFF
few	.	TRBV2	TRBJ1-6	TGTGCCAGCATTTCCGGGGCGCTCCATTCACCCCTCCACTTT	CASISGALHSPLHF
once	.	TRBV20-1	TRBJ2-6	TGCAGTGCTAGAGATACCAGCCTCTCTGGGGCCAACGTCCTGACTTTC	CSARDTSLSGANVLTF
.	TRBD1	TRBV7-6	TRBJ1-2	TGTGCCAGCAGCTTACTCACAGGGGCGGGTGGCTACACCTTC	CASSLLTGAGGYTF
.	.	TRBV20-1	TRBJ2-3	TGCAGTGCTGCGGCACCCTTAGGAACTAGCACAGATACGCAGTATTTT	CSAAAPLGTSTDTQYF
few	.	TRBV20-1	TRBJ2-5	TGCAGTGCTAGCGCGGGGAATTACCAAGAGACCCAGTACTTC	CSASAGNYQETQYF
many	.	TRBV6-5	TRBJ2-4	TGTGCCAGCAGCCCATACCCTGGGGCGGGGGCCGCGCGGGACATTCAGTACTTC	CASSPYPGAGAARDIQYF
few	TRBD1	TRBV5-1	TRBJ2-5	TGCGCCAGCAGCTGGGGGGACAGGGAACAAGAGACCCAGTACTTC	CASSWGDREQETQYF
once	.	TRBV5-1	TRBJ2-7	TGCGCCAGCAGCTTGGCCGAGTTTTACTCCTACGAGCAGTACTTC	CASSLAEFYSYEQYF
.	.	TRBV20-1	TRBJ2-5	TGCAGTGCTAGAGGTGGATCCGAGACCCAGTACTTC	CSARGGSETQYF
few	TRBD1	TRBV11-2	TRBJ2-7	TGTGCCAGCACCAAAGCCGGGACAGGACCCTACGAGCAGTACTTC	CASTKAGTGPYEQYF
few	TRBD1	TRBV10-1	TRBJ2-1	TGCGCCAGCAGTGAGTCTCCGGGACAGGGGACACACAATGAGCAGTTCTTC	CASSESPGQGTHNEQFF
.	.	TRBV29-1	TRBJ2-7	TGCAGTACGTCATATGGGGATTTCTACGAGCAGTACTTC	CSTSYGDFYEQYF
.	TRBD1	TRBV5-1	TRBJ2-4	TGCGCCAGCAGCGGCGGACAGGGTGTTGTCAAAAACATTCAGTACTTC	CASSGGQGVVKNIQYF
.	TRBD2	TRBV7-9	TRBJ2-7	TGTGCCAGCAGCTTACCTACTAGCGGCTACGAGCAGTACTTC	CASSLPTSGYEQYF
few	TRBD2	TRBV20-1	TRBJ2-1	TGCAGTGCTAGAGAACCCGGGACTAGTATCTACAATGAGCAGTTCTTC	CSAREPGTSIYNEQFF
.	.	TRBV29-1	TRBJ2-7	TGCAGCGTTTACCTTGACGAGCAGTACTTC	CSVYLDEQYF
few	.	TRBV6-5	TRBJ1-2	TGTGCCAGCAGTTACATCAGGGAGAATGGCTACACCTTC	CASSYIRENGYTF
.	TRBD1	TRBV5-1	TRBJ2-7	TGCGCCAGCAGCTTGCAGTGGGACAGGGAATACGAGCAGTACTTC	CASSLQWDREYEQYF
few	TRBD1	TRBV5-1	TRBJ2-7	TGCGCCAGCAGCTCGACAGGGGGCTGGGACGAGCAGTACTTC	CASSSTGGWDEQYF
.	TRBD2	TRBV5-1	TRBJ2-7	TGCGCCAGCAGCTTAACCGCTAGCGGAATCTACGAGCAGTACTTC	CASSLTASGIYEQYF
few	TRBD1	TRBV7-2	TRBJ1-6	TGTGCCAGCAGCTTAGCTCTCGGACAGGGCGGTTTTGGATCACCCCTCCACTTT	CASSLALGQGGFGSPLHF
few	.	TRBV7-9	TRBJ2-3	TGTGCCAGCAGCTTCCCTAGTGGGGTCACAGATACGCAGTATTTT	CASSFPSGVTDTQYF
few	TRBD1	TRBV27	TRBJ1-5	TGTGCCAGCAGTTTGACAGGGGTTAATCAGCCCCAGCATTTT	CASSLTGVNQPQHF
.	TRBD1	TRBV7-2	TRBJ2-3	TGTGCCAGCAGCAGACAGGGGTTTTCGGCAGATACGCAGTATTTT	CASSRQGFSADTQYF
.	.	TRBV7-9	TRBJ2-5	TGTCACAAGCGAGGGGAGTACTTC	CHKRGEYF
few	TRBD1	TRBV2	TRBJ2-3	TGTGCCGGCCGGGACAGGCGGACCACAGATACGCAGTATTTT	CAGRDRRTTDTQYF
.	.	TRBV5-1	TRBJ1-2	TGCGCCAGCAGCTTGGCCCTGGGAGAGGGAGATGGCTACACCTTC	CASSLALGEGDGYTF
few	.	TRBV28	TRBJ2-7	TGTGCCAGCAGTTTACCCGTAATTTACGAGCAGTACTTC	CASSLPVIYEQYF
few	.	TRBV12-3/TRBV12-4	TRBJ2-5	TGTGCCAGCAGTTTAGTCGGACTTACGGAGACCCAGTACTTC	CASSLVGLTETQYF
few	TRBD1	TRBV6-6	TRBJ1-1	TGTGCCACCCGGACAGGGGGTCAGAACACTGAAGCTTTCTTT	CATRTGGQNTEAFF
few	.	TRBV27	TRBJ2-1	TGTGCCAGCACCCCGGACGGAAGCTCCTACAATGAGCAGTTCTTC	CASTPDGSSYNEQFF
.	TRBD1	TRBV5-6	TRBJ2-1	TGTGCCAGCAGCTTGGTACAGGGGGGAGTTGAGCAGTTCTTC	CASSLVQGGVEQFF
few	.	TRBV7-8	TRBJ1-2	TGTGCCAGCAGCTTTCAACGGACAGCTACTAACTATGGCTACACCTTC	CASSFQRTATNYGYTF
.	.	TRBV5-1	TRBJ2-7	TGCGCCAGCAGCTTGGGATTGGACAGCACCTACGAGCAGTACTTC	CASSLGLDSTYEQYF
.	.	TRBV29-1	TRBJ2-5	TGCAGCGTTGAAGATCCGGGCCTCGCTGACCAAGAGACCCAGTACTTC	CSVEDPGLADQETQYF
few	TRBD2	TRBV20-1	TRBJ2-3	TGCAGTGCGGCCCCGGGACTAGTAACAGATACGCAGTATTTT	CSAAPGLVTDTQYF
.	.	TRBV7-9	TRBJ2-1	TGTGCCAGCAGCCACCAGAGCCGCGATTACAATGAGCAGTTCTTC	CASSHQSRDYNEQFF
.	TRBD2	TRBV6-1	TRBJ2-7	TGTGCCAGCAGTCGACTAGCGGGAGGGCCCGGCTCTTACGAGCAGTACTTC	CASSRLAGGPGSYEQYF
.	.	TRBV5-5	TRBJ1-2	TGTGCCAGCAGCTTGGAATCGGGGGGTGGCTACACCTTC	CASSLESGGGYTF